Sequencing of this T cell receptor (beta chain) was carried out in a study of spatial heterogeneity in lung cancer. At the level of the study: Mean representation of each unique TCR and UMI combination in the raw reads exceeded 8.5 occurrences.

V lost 5 bases and J lost 4; bases outside the gene matches: 10. The CDR3 covers 14 residues. Germline CDR1 DFQATT, CDR2 SNEGSKA (reference sequence). This clonotype was observed a few times. In TCRdb, the 5' RACE reads were re-called with MiXCR into one record per CDR3 protein. The profile covers more than 75,000 distinct CDR3 sequences, with about 12% appearing a single time and about 4.5% taken by the ten largest. Time point: sample taken at primary tumor resection. Sequencing was performed on whole RNA extracted from tumor and nontumor lung tissue, or from frozen PBMC, and the material was left unsorted.

The input for sequencing was PBMCs, taken at surgery. This clonotype was sampled from a male donor with early-stage non-small cell lung cancer. This chain connects TRBV20-1 to TRBJ1-1; 7 positions agree with TRBD1. The CDR3 coding sequence is TGCAGTGCTTTGAAGACAGGGATGGGCACTGAAGCTTTCTTT. Translated, it gives CSALKTGMGTEAFF.